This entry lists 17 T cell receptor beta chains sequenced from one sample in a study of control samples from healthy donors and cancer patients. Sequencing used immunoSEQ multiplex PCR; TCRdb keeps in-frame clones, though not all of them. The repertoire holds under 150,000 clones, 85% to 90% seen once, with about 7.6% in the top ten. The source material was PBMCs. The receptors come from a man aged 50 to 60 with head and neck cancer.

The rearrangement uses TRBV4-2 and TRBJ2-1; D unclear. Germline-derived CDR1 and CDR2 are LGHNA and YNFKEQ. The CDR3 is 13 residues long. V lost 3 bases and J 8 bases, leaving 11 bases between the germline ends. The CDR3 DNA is TGTGCCAGCAGCCAGGACCCTAGGTATGAGCAGTTCTTC. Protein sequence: CASSQDPRYEQFF.

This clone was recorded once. CDR3 sequence: CASSSGGLVDTQYF. Written as DNA, the CDR3 is TGCGCCAGCAGCTCGGGCGGTTTGGTGGATACGCAGTATTTT. V usage is TRBV5-1 and J usage is TRBJ2-3; D remains ambiguous. Germline V gene lookup returns CDR1 SGHRS and CDR2 YFSETQ. V was clipped by 3 bases and J by 6 bases, with 14 bases between them. This CDR3 is 14 amino acids long.

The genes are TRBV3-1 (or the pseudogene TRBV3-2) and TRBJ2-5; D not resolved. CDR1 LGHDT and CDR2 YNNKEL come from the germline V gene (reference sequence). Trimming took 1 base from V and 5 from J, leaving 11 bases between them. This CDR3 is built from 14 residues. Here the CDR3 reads CASSQAGPRETQYF. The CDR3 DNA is TGTGCCAGCAGCCAAGCGGGTCCGAGGGAGACCCAGTACTTC.

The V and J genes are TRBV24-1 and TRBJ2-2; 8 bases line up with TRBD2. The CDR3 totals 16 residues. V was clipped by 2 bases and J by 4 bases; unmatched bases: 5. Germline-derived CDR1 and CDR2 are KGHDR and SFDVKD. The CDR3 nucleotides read TGTGCCACCAGTGATTATAGCCTAGCGGGCACCGGGGAGCTGTTTTTT. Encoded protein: CATSDYSLAGTGELFF.

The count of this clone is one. This CDR3 reads CAWRGQGQPQHF. Written as DNA, the CDR3 is TGTGCCTGGAGGGGGCAGGGTCAGCCCCAGCATTTT. The rearrangement links TRBV30 to TRBJ1-5; a weak D match, TRBD1 (5 bases). CDR3 length: 12 residues. Germline values: CDR1 GTSNPN, CDR2 SVGIG (reference sequence). Trimming removed 3 bases at V and 6 bases at J, with 9 bases between. The variable domain in full, with the rest retrieved from reference TRBV30 and TRBJ1-5, is SQTIHQWPATLVQPVGSPLSLECTVEGTSNPNLYWYRQAAGRGLQLLFYSVGIGQISSEVPQNLSASRPQDRQFILSSKKLLLSDSGFYLCAWRGQGQPQHFGDGTRLSIL.

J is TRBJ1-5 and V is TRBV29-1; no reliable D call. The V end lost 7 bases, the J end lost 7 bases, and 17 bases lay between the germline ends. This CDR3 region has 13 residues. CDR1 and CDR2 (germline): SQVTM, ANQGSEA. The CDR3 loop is CSAVDQRGQPQHF. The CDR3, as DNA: TGCAGCGCCGTCGACCAGCGCGGACAGCCCCAGCATTTT.

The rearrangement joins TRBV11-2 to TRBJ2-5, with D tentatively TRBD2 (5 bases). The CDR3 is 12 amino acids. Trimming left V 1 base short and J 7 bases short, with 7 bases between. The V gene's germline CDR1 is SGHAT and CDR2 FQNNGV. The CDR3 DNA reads TGTGCCAGCAGCTTAGTAGCGCGGACCCAGTACTTC. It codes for CASSLVARTQYF.

The CDR3 reads CASLDRGNSPLHF. In nucleotides, the CDR3 is TGTGCCAGCCTGGACAGGGGAAATTCACCCCTCCACTTT. V and J are TRBV6-5 and TRBJ1-6, with TRBD1 identical over 9 bases. CDR1 and CDR2 from the germline V gene are MNHEY and SVGAGI. V gave up 8 bases and J gave up 7 bases; unmatched junction bases: 3. The CDR3 sequence is 13 residues long.

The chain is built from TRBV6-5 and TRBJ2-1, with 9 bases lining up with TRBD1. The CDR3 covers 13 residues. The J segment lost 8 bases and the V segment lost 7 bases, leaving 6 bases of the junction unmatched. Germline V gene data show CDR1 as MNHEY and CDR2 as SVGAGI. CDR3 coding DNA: TGTGCCAGCACAGGACAGGGGTTCTATGAGCAGTTCTTC. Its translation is CASTGQGFYEQFF.

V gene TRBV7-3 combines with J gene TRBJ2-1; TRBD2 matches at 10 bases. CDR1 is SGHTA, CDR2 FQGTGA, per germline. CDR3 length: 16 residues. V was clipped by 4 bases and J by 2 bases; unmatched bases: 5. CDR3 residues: CASSSRTSGPYNEQFF. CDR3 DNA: TGTGCCAGCAGCTCCCGGACTAGCGGCCCCTACAATGAGCAGTTCTTC.

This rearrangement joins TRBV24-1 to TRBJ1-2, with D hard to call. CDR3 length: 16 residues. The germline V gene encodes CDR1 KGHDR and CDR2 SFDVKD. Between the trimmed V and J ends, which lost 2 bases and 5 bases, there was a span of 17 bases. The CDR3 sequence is CATSDSMATGKYGYTF. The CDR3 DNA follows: TGTGCCACCAGTGATTCGATGGCGACGGGAAAATATGGCTACACCTTC.

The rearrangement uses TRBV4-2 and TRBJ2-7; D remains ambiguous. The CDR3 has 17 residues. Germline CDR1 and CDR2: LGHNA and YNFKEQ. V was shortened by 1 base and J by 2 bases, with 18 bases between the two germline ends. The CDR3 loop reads CASSQGLSRTIAYEQYF. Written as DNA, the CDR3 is TGTGCCAGCAGCCAAGGATTATCGCGGACCATAGCCTACGAGCAGTACTTC.

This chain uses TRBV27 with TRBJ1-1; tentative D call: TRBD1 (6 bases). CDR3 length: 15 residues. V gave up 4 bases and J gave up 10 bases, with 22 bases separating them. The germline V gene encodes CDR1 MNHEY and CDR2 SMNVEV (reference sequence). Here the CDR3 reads CASSSDRLPEGVAFF. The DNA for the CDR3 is TGTGCCAGCAGTTCAGACAGGCTGCCAGAAGGTGTAGCTTTCTTT.

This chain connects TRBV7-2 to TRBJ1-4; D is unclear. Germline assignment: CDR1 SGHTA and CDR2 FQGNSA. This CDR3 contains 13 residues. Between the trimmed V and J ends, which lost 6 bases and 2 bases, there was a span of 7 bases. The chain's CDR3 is CASRKGTNEKLFF. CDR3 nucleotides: TGTGCCAGCAGAAAGGGTACTAATGAAAAACTGTTTTTT.

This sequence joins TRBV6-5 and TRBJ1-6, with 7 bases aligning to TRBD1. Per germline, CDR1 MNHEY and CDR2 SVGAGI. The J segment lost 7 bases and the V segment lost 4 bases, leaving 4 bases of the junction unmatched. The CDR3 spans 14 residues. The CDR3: CASSWNRGNSPLHF. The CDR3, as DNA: TGTGCCAGCAGTTGGAACAGGGGCAATTCACCCCTCCACTTT.

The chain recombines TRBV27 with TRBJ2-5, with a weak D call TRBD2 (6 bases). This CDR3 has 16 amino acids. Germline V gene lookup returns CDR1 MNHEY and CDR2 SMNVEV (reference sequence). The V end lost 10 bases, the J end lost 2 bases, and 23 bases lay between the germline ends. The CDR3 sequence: CANSDARRVPQETQYF. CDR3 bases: TGTGCCAACAGCGACGCTAGGAGGGTACCGCAAGAGACCCAGTACTTC.

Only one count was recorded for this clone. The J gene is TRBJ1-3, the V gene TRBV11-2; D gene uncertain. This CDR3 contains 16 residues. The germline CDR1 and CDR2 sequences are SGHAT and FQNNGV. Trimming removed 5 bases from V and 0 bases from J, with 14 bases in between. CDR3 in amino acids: CASSPWTESSGNTIYF. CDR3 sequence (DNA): TGTGCCAGCAGCCCTTGGACCGAGAGCTCTGGAAACACCATATATTTT.